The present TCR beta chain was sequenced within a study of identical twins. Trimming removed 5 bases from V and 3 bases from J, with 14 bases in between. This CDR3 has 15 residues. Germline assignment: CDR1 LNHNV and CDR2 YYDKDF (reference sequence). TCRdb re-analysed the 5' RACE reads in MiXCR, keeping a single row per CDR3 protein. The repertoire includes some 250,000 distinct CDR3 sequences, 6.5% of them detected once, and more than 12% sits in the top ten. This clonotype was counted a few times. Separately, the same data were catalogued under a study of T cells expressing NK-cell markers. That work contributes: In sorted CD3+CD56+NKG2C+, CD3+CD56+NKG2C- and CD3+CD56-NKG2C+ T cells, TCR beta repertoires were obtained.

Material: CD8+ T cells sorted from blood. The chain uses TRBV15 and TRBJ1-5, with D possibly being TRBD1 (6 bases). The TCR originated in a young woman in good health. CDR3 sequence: CATSHGQTYNQPQHF. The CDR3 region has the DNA TGTGCCACCAGCCACGGACAGACCTACAATCAGCCCCAGCATTTT.